The 18 T cell receptor beta chains below come from one sample, sequenced in a study of patients and donors after allogeneic stem cell transplantation (dated by TCRdb to 2019 to 2021). Library generation was performed with RT-PCR. Sequencing was carried out with a NextSeq 550. TCRdb reanalyzed the raw reads on its own, using fastp at Q25 for trimming and MiXCR for clone calling, and kept in-frame beta chains. Identical CDR3 proteins give one entry, which carries the most common genes and DNA. Within this sample are about 200,000 distinct CDR3 sequences, with less than 45% of them counted one time only. Around 35% of the sample is taken by the ten largest. What was sequenced was blood, either unsorted or a sorted T cell fraction (not recorded which). These receptor sequences come from a human donor who was either an allogeneic HSCT recipient or a stem cell or donor lymphocyte infusion donor (not recorded which). It is not recorded whose cells these are; they may come from a transplant donor.

In this sample, this clonotype turned up a few times. The V call is TRBV29-1, the J call TRBJ1-1; D not certain. CDR1 SQVTM and CDR2 ANQGSEA come from the germline V gene. Trimming removed 1 base from V and 0 bases from J, with 15 bases in between. This CDR3 has 16 residues. CDR3 region: CSVEGGPRALNTEAFF. In DNA, the CDR3 is TGCAGCGTTGAAGGCGGGCCGAGGGCCTTGAACACTGAAGCTTTCTTT.

This clonotype has more than one count but fewer than ten. The chain recombines TRBV12-3 or TRBV12-4 with TRBJ1-1; 10 bases map to TRBD1. CDR3 length: 14 amino acids. With V trimmed by 6 bases and J by 1 base, 2 bases remained unmatched. The CDR3 loop reads CASRGQGQNTEAFF. As DNA, the CDR3 is TGTGCCAGCAGGGGACAGGGGCAGAACACTGAAGCTTTCTTT.

The chain has TRBV20-1 and TRBJ2-3, with 8 bases that match TRBD2. The V and J ends lost 2 bases and 0 bases, in that order; junction bases with no gene match: 1. Germline V gene lookup returns CDR1 DFQATT and CDR2 SNEGSKA (reference sequence). There are 14 residues in the CDR3. The CDR3 nucleotides are TGCAGTGCTAGAAGACTAGCGAGCACAGATACGCAGTATTTT. It encodes CSARRLASTDTQYF.

J is TRBJ2-1 and V is TRBV24-1, with 10 bases matching TRBD2. V shed 1 base, J shed 7 bases, and the junction held 6 bases outside the gene matches. The CDR3 has 16 residues. CDR1 is KGHDR, CDR2 SFDVKD, per germline. CDR3 sequence: CATSDFSGRPGNEQFF. The CDR3 bases are TGTGCCACCAGTGATTTTAGCGGGAGGCCAGGGAATGAGCAGTTCTTC.

The rearrangement joins TRBV20-1 to TRBJ1-2, with D tentatively TRBD1 (6 bases). Trimming cost V 5 bases and J 4 bases, with 17 bases left between them. The CDR3 loop spans 14 amino acids. The V gene's germline CDR1 is DFQATT and CDR2 SNEGSKA (reference sequence). The CDR3 DNA reads as TGCAGTGCTCCCGCTACCGGGACACCCTATGGCTACACCTTC. Amino acid sequence: CSAPATGTPYGYTF.

This clonotype was seen more than once but under ten times. The chain has TRBV6-2 or TRBV6-3 and TRBJ2-1; a weak D match, TRBD2 (6 bases). V gave up 2 bases and J gave up 6 bases, with 8 bases separating them. The CDR3 has 13 residues. Germline V gives CDR1 MNHEY, CDR2 SVGEGT. CDR3 in DNA: TGTGCCAGCAGTTACCGGGACTTCAATGAGCAGTTCTTC. Protein: CASSYRDFNEQFF.

This clonotype was recorded a few times. The chain carries TRBV12-3 or TRBV12-4 and TRBJ2-1; 9 nucleotides align to TRBD2. The junction had 7 bases not matched to a gene; V was cut back by 1 base and J by 3 bases. There are 17 residues in the CDR3. The CDR3 nucleotides are TGTGCCAGCAGTTTAGATATTCTAGCGGGGAGCTACAATGAGCAGTTCTTC. It translates to CASSLDILAGSYNEQFF.

This sequence joins TRBV28 and TRBJ1-5; weak D call: TRBD1 (5 bases). The V end lost 3 bases, the J end lost 0 bases, and 15 bases lay between the germline ends. CDR1 is MDHEN and CDR2 is SYDVKM in the germline V gene. The CDR3 is made up of 17 amino acids. Here the CDR3 reads CASSLHRLQGSNQPQHF. In DNA form, the CDR3 reads TGTGCCAGCAGTTTGCACAGGCTGCAGGGTAGCAATCAGCCCCAGCATTTT.

This chain joins TRBV7-9 and TRBJ1-4; 7 nucleotides match TRBD1. Trimming cost V 5 bases and J 8 bases; bases outside gene matches: 11. Germline V lookup: CDR1 SEHNR, CDR2 FQNEAQ (reference sequence). This CDR3 has 15 residues. The CDR3 reads CASSPRGRRIEKLFF. In DNA form, the CDR3 reads TGTGCCAGCAGCCCGAGGGGGCGGAGGATAGAAAAACTGTTTTTT.

V gene TRBV12-3 or TRBV12-4 combines with J gene TRBJ2-3; 8 nucleotides line up with TRBD2. The length of the CDR3 is 16 residues. The junction had 11 bases not matched to a gene; V was cut back by 5 bases and J by 4 bases. The CDR3, as DNA: TGTGCCAGCAGTCCCCCGGGTAGCGGGATCCCAGATACGCAGTATTTT. This gives the protein CASSPPGSGIPDTQYF.

The gene calls are TRBV12-3 or TRBV12-4 and TRBJ1-2; D is possibly TRBD1 (5 bases). CDR3 length: 13 residues. The germline V and J ends were trimmed by 7 bases and 11 bases, with 20 bases remaining between them. CDR3: CASTFGGDPSYTF. CDR3 bases: TGTGCCAGCACCTTTGGAGGGGACCCGTCTTACACCTTC.

This clonotype was seen a few times. The chain links TRBV27 to TRBJ2-1; 7 bases are shared with TRBD1. The CDR3 has 15 amino acids. The germline CDR1 and CDR2 sequences are MNHEY and SMNVEV (reference sequence). Trimming took 1 base from V and 6 from J; bases not matched to a gene: 6. The CDR3, as DNA: TGTGCCAGCAGTTTATTGGGGGACAGTTTCAATGAGCAGTTCTTC. Translating gives CASSLLGDSFNEQFF.

The chain carries TRBV12-3 or TRBV12-4 and TRBJ2-7, with no clear D. CDR3 length: 14 residues. V was shortened by 2 bases and J by 7 bases, with 15 bases between the two germline ends. For the CDR3, the DNA is TGTGCCAGCAGTTTAAGTACGGCCTGGGGAGAGCAGTACTTC. This sequence encodes CASSLSTAWGEQYF.

The CDR3 coding sequence is TGTGCCAGCAGGAGGGGCGAACGTGCCTATGGCTACACCTTC. Translation: CASRRGERAYGYTF. The chain uses TRBV12-3 or TRBV12-4 and TRBJ1-2, with D maybe TRBD1 (5 bases). CDR3 length: 14 amino acids. Trimming took off 6 bases at V and 4 bases at J, with 15 bases between the two ends.

This clonotype was observed a handful of times. V gene TRBV11-2 combines with J gene TRBJ2-5; TRBD2 matches at 12 bases. The CDR3 sequence is 17 residues long. Germline-derived CDR1 and CDR2 are SGHAT and FQNNGV. V lost 5 bases to trimming and J lost 1 base; unmatched junction nucleotides: 8. CDR3 amino acids: CASSPRLAGALQETQYF. As DNA, the CDR3 is TGTGCCAGCAGCCCTCGACTAGCGGGAGCCCTCCAAGAGACCCAGTACTTC.

The rearrangement links TRBV7-2 to TRBJ1-1; D remains ambiguous. CDR1 is SGHTA, CDR2 FQGNSA, per germline. The V and J ends lost 0 bases and 0 bases respectively, with 5 bases between them. The CDR3 has 14 amino acids. This chain's CDR3 is CASSLALLNTEAFF. In DNA, the CDR3 is TGTGCCAGCAGCTTAGCCCTCCTGAACACTGAAGCTTTCTTT.

This chain joins TRBV7-8 and TRBJ1-6; 7 positions agree with TRBD1. Losses at the gene ends were 5 bases for V and 7 bases for J; bases not matched to a gene: 8. CDR1 and CDR2 (germline): SGHVS, FQNEAQ. The CDR3 is made up of 15 amino acids. For the CDR3, the DNA is TGTGCCAGCAGCCTCATTGGACAGGCAAATTCACCCCTCCACTTT. This sequence encodes CASSLIGQANSPLHF.

This clonotype was seen many times. This chain links TRBV7-6 with TRBJ1-1; D unclear. Trimming cost V 1 base and J 2 bases, with 8 bases left between them. This CDR3 comprises 14 residues. CDR1 is SGHVS and CDR2 is FNYEAQ in the germline V gene. CDR3: CASSLVRGNTEAFF. The CDR3 region has the DNA TGTGCCAGCAGCTTAGTACGCGGCAACACTGAAGCTTTCTTT. Together with reference TRBV7-6 and TRBJ1-1, the CDR3 gives the full variable domain: GAGVSQSPRYKVTKRGQDVALRCDPISGHVSLYWYRQALGQGPEFLTYFNYEAQQDKSGLPNDRFSAERPEGSISTLTIQRTEQRDSAMYRCASSLVRGNTEAFFGQGTRLTVV.